Below are 20 T cell receptor beta chains sequenced from a single sample in a study of cytomegalovirus exposure and HLA in healthy donors. Measured with immunoSEQ multiplex PCR; TCRdb has only the in-frame clones, and not every one. The table records about 160,000 clones, roughly nine tenths of them present only once. The specimen sequenced was PBMCs. The receptors originated from a man aged 18 to 30 in good health and CMV-seropositive.

The V call is TRBV6-5, the J call TRBJ2-2, with a weak D call TRBD2 (6 bases). This CDR3 contains 15 residues. Trimming cost V 2 bases and J 5 bases, with 12 bases left between them. Germline V gives CDR1 MNHEY, CDR2 SVGAGI. This CDR3 is CASSYRAGRTGELFF. Written as DNA, the CDR3 is TGTGCCAGCAGTTACCGGGCGGGAAGAACCGGGGAGCTGTTTTTT.

A remark on this clone: Germline and junction disagree at one end, which may indicate a read error. The chain carries TRBV7-7 and TRBJ2-5; the D gene is possibly TRBD2 (5 bases). Germline V lookup: CDR1 SSHAT, CDR2 FNYEAQ (reference sequence). This CDR3 region has 15 residues. CDR3 nucleotide sequence: TGTGCTAGCAGCCGGGCGGGCCCGGGTGGGGAGACCCAGTACTTC. Its protein is CASSRAGPGGETQYF. The full variable domain, rest sourced from reference TRBV7-7 and TRBJ2-5, is GAGVSQSPRYKVTKRGQDVTLRCDPISSHATLYWYQQALGQGPEFLTYFNYEAQPDKSGLPSDRFSAERPEGSISTLTIQRTEQRDSAMYRCASSRAGPGGETQYFGPGTRLLVL.

The chain is built from TRBV27 and TRBJ1-4; tentatively, D is TRBD1 (6 bases). V was trimmed by 5 bases and J by 4 bases, leaving 11 bases between them. The length of the CDR3 is 14 residues. CDR1 and CDR2 (germline): MNHEY, SMNVEV (reference sequence). The CDR3 protein is CASSRGGYNEKLFF. Written as DNA, the CDR3 is TGTGCCAGCAGTCGAGGGGGTTATAATGAAAAACTGTTTTTT.

This clone occurred once. V usage is TRBV27 and J usage is TRBJ2-6, with TRBD2 as a possible D gene (7 bases). The CDR3 totals 17 residues. The V and J ends lost 5 bases and 0 bases respectively, with 14 bases between them. CDR1 and CDR2 (germline): MNHEY, SMNVEV (reference sequence). The CDR3 loop is CASSVSGTSSGANVLTF. CDR3 DNA sequence: TGTGCCAGCAGTGTAAGCGGGACAAGCTCTGGGGCCAACGTCCTGACTTTC.

This chain links TRBV5-6 with TRBJ1-2, with D tentatively TRBD1 (6 bases). CDR1 and CDR2 (germline): SGHDT, YYEEEE. This CDR3 spans 13 amino acids. Trimming cost V 5 bases and J 8 bases, with 16 bases left between them. Written as DNA, the CDR3 is TGTGCCAGCAGTCGCCCAGGGGCGAAGGGCTACACCTTC. This gives the protein CASSRPGAKGYTF.

The V call is TRBV7-9, the J call TRBJ2-7, with a tentative D call TRBD1 (5 bases). With 5 bases removed from V and 5 bases from J, the gap between germline ends came to 16 bases. The germline gives CDR1 SEHNR, CDR2 FQNEAQ (reference sequence). This CDR3 spans 14 amino acids. CDR3 region: CASSPHSTAHEQYF. Here the CDR3 DNA reads TGTGCCAGCAGCCCGCACTCGACAGCGCACGAGCAGTACTTC. The variable domain in full, with the rest retrieved from reference TRBV7-9 and TRBJ2-7, is DTGVSQNPRHKITKRGQNVTFRCDPISEHNRLYWYRQTLGQGPEFLTYFQNEAQLEKSRLLSDRFSAERPKGSFSTLEIQRTEQGDSAMYLCASSPHSTAHEQYFGPGTRLTVT.

V gene TRBV4-1 combines with J gene TRBJ2-2, with D perhaps matching TRBD2 (6 bases). The CDR3 extends over 16 amino acids. The germline V and J ends were trimmed by 0 bases and 6 bases, with 14 bases remaining between them. Per the germline V gene, CDR1 is MGHRA and CDR2 is YSYEKL. This CDR3 reads CASSQDSIGSAGELFF. CDR3 DNA: TGCGCCAGCAGCCAAGATAGTATCGGGAGTGCCGGGGAGCTGTTTTTT.

The rearrangement uses TRBV6-1 and TRBJ1-4; a possible D gene is TRBD1 (5 bases). From germline, CDR1 is MNHNS and CDR2 SASEGT. Trimming removed 2 bases from V and 7 bases from J, with 5 bases in between. This CDR3 is 12 amino acids long. CDR3 sequence (DNA): TGTGCCAGCAGTGAACAGGGTGAAAAACTGTTTTTT. Residues: CASSEQGEKLFF.

The rearrangement uses TRBV5-4 and TRBJ2-7, with TRBD2 identical over 7 bases. This CDR3 contains 14 residues. Germline trimming cut 4 bases from V and 2 bases from J; bases unmatched to any gene: 6. CDR1 is SGHNT and CDR2 is YYREEE in the germline V gene (reference sequence). The CDR3 sequence: CASSDQGRAYEQYF. CDR3 sequence (DNA): TGTGCCAGCAGCGACCAAGGGAGGGCCTACGAGCAGTACTTC.

The chain links TRBV7-9 to TRBJ2-7; no reliable D call. The germline V gene has CDR1 SEHNR and CDR2 FQNEAQ (reference sequence). Trimming pared 0 bases from V and 3 bases from J, leaving 9 bases between. The CDR3 spans 14 residues. CDR3 residues: CASSLALRSYEQYF. The CDR3 nucleotides are TGTGCCAGCAGCTTAGCCCTTAGGAGCTACGAGCAGTACTTC.

This clone was seen only once. The chain links TRBV6-1 to TRBJ2-2; D may be TRBD1 (6 bases). The ends were cut back, 1 base at V and 0 bases at J, with 9 bases in the middle. This CDR3 comprises 16 residues. CDR1 and CDR2 from the germline V gene are MNHNS and SASEGT. The CDR3 loop reads CASSEGGTPNTGELFF. Here the CDR3 DNA reads TGTGCCAGCAGTGAAGGAGGGACACCGAACACCGGGGAGCTGTTTTTT.

The rearrangement joins TRBV7-8 to TRBJ2-7; perhaps TRBD2 as D (6 bases). Germline V gives CDR1 SGHVS, CDR2 FQNEAQ. Trimming shortened V by 1 base and J by 3 bases, and 10 bases separated the two germline ends. This CDR3 is 14 amino acids long. Written as DNA, the CDR3 is TGTGCCAGCAGCTTAGGGACTAACTACTACGAGCAGTACTTC. Its protein product is CASSLGTNYYEQYF.

This clone was seen a single time. This chain links TRBV6-5 with TRBJ2-7; 8 bases fit TRBD2. V shed 5 bases and J 4 bases; nucleotides not matched to a gene: 7. Germline V CDR1 and CDR2: MNHEY, SVGAGI. CDR3 size: 14 residues. CDR3 bases: TGTGCCAGCAGTGGGAGCGGGAGAGTGTACGAGCAGTACTTC. It yields the protein CASSGSGRVYEQYF.

The V and J genes are TRBV7-9 and TRBJ2-1; TRBD2 agrees at 7 bases. CDR3 size: 12 residues. Looked up from germline, CDR1 is SEHNR and CDR2 is FQNEAQ (reference sequence). With 5 bases clipped from V and 10 bases from J, the junction kept 5 bases outside the gene matches. The CDR3 nucleotides read TGTGCCAGCAGCCTAGGGAGGGGAGAGCAGTTCTTC. Protein: CASSLGRGEQFF. The full variable domain, its missing parts supplied by reference TRBV7-9 and TRBJ2-1, is DTGVSQNPRHKITKRGQNVTFRCDPISEHNRLYWYRQTLGQGPEFLTYFQNEAQLEKSRLLSDRFSAERPKGSFSTLEIQRTEQGDSAMYLCASSLGRGEQFFGPGTRLTVL.

The V gene is TRBV13, the J gene TRBJ2-1; 8 bases agree with TRBD1. CDR1 is PRHDT and CDR2 is FYEKMQ in the germline V gene (reference sequence). The CDR3 covers 15 residues. V trimming: 5 bases; J trimming: 7 bases; junction bases outside the gene matches: 10. The CDR3 reads CASSPRDRGWNEQFF. CDR3 sequence (DNA): TGTGCCAGCAGCCCCCGAGACAGGGGATGGAATGAGCAGTTCTTC.

CDR3 nucleotide sequence: TGCGCCAGCAGTCAACCGACGACTAGCGGGAGAGTCAACAATGAGCAGTTCTTC. It yields the protein CASSQPTTSGRVNNEQFF. The chain couples TRBV23-1 to TRBJ2-1; 12 bases map to TRBD2. TRBV23-1 is known as an ORF, though its function is uncertain. With 2 bases clipped from V and 5 bases from J, the junction kept 10 bases outside the gene matches. The CDR3 is made up of 18 amino acids.

This chain connects TRBV27 to TRBJ1-5, with a weak D call TRBD1 (5 bases). Trimming took off 6 bases at V and 3 bases at J, with 15 bases between the two ends. Germline CDR1 is MNHEY and CDR2 is SMNVEV (reference sequence). This CDR3 has 15 amino acids. CDR3 in DNA: TGTGCCAGCAGCCCTGATCGACAGCCCAATCAGCCCCAGCATTTT. Protein: CASSPDRQPNQPQHF.

The chain is built from TRBV2 and TRBJ2-1; 12 bases map to TRBD1. Per germline, CDR1 SNHLY and CDR2 FYNNEI. This CDR3 contains 13 residues. V dropped 8 bases and J dropped 7; count of bases not matched to a gene: 3. CDR3: CASGTGGGNEQFF. Written as DNA, the CDR3 is TGTGCCAGCGGGACAGGGGGCGGGAATGAGCAGTTCTTC.

There are a few counts of this clone. CDR3 in amino acids: CASSPMVSGQQETQYF. For the CDR3, the DNA is TGCGCCAGCAGCCCGATGGTTTCAGGCCAACAAGAGACCCAGTACTTC. This chain links TRBV5-1 with TRBJ2-5; D is ambiguous. V lost 4 bases to trimming and J lost 2 bases, with 18 bases between them. This CDR3 spans 16 amino acids. Germline lookup yields CDR1 SGHRS and CDR2 YFSETQ.

This clone was picked up many times. The rearrangement uses TRBV29-1 and TRBJ2-1; D gene unclear. The V gene lost 3 bases and the J gene lost 2 bases, with 5 bases spanning the gap. There are 12 residues in the CDR3. The germline V gene encodes CDR1 SQVTM and CDR2 ANQGSEA. CDR3 sequence: CSVDEAYNEQFF. In DNA form, the CDR3 reads TGCAGCGTTGACGAGGCCTACAATGAGCAGTTCTTC.